The 26 T cell receptor beta chains below all came from one sample that was sequenced in a study of brain metastases from non-small cell lung cancer. Produced via immunoSEQ multiplex PCR; TCRdb's table is partial and in-frame only. The table includes roughly 2,000 clones, approximately 81% detected once. Input material: tumor-adjacent normal tissue. These TCRs come from a donor aged 40 or over with non-small cell lung cancer.

This clone is a singleton in its sample. The chain combines TRBV28 with TRBJ1-1; 7 positions agree with TRBD1. The CDR3 contains 16 residues. Germline CDR1 reads MDHEN; CDR2 reads SYDVKM. V was clipped by 3 bases and J by 4 bases; unmatched bases: 11. The CDR3 loop reads CASSFKRGRVSTEAFF. In DNA, the CDR3 is TGTGCCAGCAGTTTTAAGAGGGGGCGCGTCTCCACTGAAGCTTTCTTT.

As regards this clone: Other DNA sequences of this sample code for an identical CDR3. This rearrangement joins TRBV24-1 to TRBJ2-1, with TRBD1 matching over 7 bases. In germline, CDR1 is KGHDR, CDR2 SFDVKD. Trimming cost V 5 bases and J 7 bases; bases outside gene matches: 7. The CDR3 length is 14 residues. The CDR3 coding sequence is TGTGCCACCAGTGGCCGACAGGGAGTTAATGAGCAGTTCTTC. Amino acid sequence: CATSGRQGVNEQFF.

This chain connects TRBV30 to TRBJ2-1, with unresolved D. The CDR3 runs to 11 residues. CDR1 is GTSNPN, CDR2 SVGIG, per germline (reference sequence). V was shortened by 5 bases and J by 4 bases, with 6 bases between the two germline ends. CDR3 region: CAWGHYNEQFF. Here the CDR3 DNA reads TGTGCCTGGGGGCATTACAATGAGCAGTTCTTC.

The V and J genes are TRBV25-1 and TRBJ2-2; 8 positions agree with TRBD1. The CDR3 loop spans 14 amino acids. The germline V gene encodes CDR1 MGHDK and CDR2 SYGVNS. V shed 5 bases, J shed 7 bases, and the junction held 6 bases outside the gene matches. The CDR3 loop reads CASSPTGASGELFF. CDR3 nucleotides: TGTGCCAGCAGTCCGACAGGGGCTAGCGGGGAGCTGTTTTTT.

The chain links TRBV15 to TRBJ2-2; D possibly corresponds to TRBD2 (5 bases). This CDR3 is 16 amino acids long. The germline V gene has CDR1 LNHNV and CDR2 YYDKDF (reference sequence). The V end lost 5 bases, the J end lost 0 bases, and 13 bases lay between the germline ends. The CDR3 DNA reads as TGTGCCACCAGCCTCCGCCGGGGAACGAACACCGGGGAGCTGTTTTTT. It specifies CATSLRRGTNTGELFF. Full variable domain (outside the CDR3, taken from reference TRBV15 and TRBJ2-2): DAMVIQNPRYQVTQFGKPVTLSCSQTLNHNVMYWYQQKSSQAPKLLFHYYDKDFNNEADTPDNFQSRRPNTSFCFLDIRSPGLGDTAMYLCATSLRRGTNTGELFFGEGSRLTVL.

This sequence joins TRBV12-3 or TRBV12-4 and TRBJ1-6; D gene unclear. V was pared by 4 bases and J by 10 bases, with 11 bases between. CDR3 length: 13 amino acids. CDR3 sequence (DNA): TGTGCCAGCAGTTCGACCAGGAAATCACCCCTCCACTTT. It translates to CASSSTRKSPLHF.

The chain has TRBV20-1 and TRBJ2-3; 10 nucleotides line up with TRBD1. The V gene's germline CDR1 is DFQATT and CDR2 SNEGSKA (reference sequence). CDR3 length: 14 residues. The V gene end was trimmed by 6 bases and the J gene end by 3 bases; junction bases not matched to a gene: 6. CDR3 coding DNA: TGCAGTGCCAGTGGGGGACAGGGGACAGATACGCAGTATTTT. Protein: CSASGGQGTDTQYF.

This clone has a single count. The CDR3 here is CASSPRGGIRNTIYF. The CDR3 DNA is TGTGCCAGCAGCCCTCGGGGGGGAATTCGAAACACCATATATTTT. The chain couples TRBV7-6 to TRBJ1-3; maybe TRBD1 (5 bases). The CDR3 spans 15 residues. Between the trimmed V and J ends, which lost 5 bases and 5 bases, there was a span of 16 bases. Germline lookup yields CDR1 SGHVS and CDR2 FNYEAQ.

The count of this clone is one. This chain joins TRBV19 and TRBJ1-2; no definite D call. Trimming removed 4 bases at V and 6 bases at J, with 12 bases between. The V gene's germline CDR1 is LNHDA and CDR2 SQIVND (reference sequence). This CDR3 region has 13 residues. CDR3 in DNA: TGTGCCAGTAGTAAGGCGCCCCAGGATGGCTACACCTTC. This translates into CASSKAPQDGYTF.

The chain links TRBV3-1 (or the pseudogene TRBV3-2) to TRBJ1-3; D remains ambiguous. V was clipped by 2 bases and J by 0 bases, with 11 bases between them. CDR3 length: 16 amino acids. CDR1 LGHDT and CDR2 YNNKEL come from the germline V gene (reference sequence). CDR3 region: CASSQKAGFSGNTIYF. The CDR3 DNA reads as TGTGCCAGCAGCCAAAAGGCGGGCTTCTCTGGAAACACCATATATTTT.

This sequence joins TRBV28 and TRBJ1-5; the D gene is possibly TRBD1 (6 bases). This CDR3 is built from 14 residues. The germline V and J ends were trimmed by 6 bases and 3 bases, with 12 bases remaining between them. The germline CDR1 and CDR2 sequences are MDHEN and SYDVKM. CDR3 amino acids: CASRQGMNNQPQHF. CDR3 DNA sequence: TGTGCCAGCAGGCAGGGGATGAACAATCAGCCCCAGCATTTT. Combining the CDR3 with reference TRBV28 and TRBJ1-5 gives the whole variable domain DVKVTQSSRYLVKRTGEKVFLECVQDMDHENMFWYRQDPGLGLRLIYFSYDVKMKEKGDIPEGYSVSREKKERFSLILESASTNQTSMYLCASRQGMNNQPQHFGDGTRLSIL.

This chain joins TRBV10-3 and TRBJ2-1; 9 bases line up with TRBD1. V was clipped by 10 bases and J by 1 base; unmatched bases: 5. The CDR3 is 14 residues long. Germline values: CDR1 ENHRY, CDR2 SYGVKD. CDR3 amino acids: CATETGGSYNEQFF. The CDR3 DNA sequence: TGTGCCACGGAGACAGGGGGGTCCTACAATGAGCAGTTCTTC.

This clone has more than one count but fewer than ten. The chain carries TRBV6-4 and TRBJ2-2; TRBD1 might be the D (6 bases). V was clipped by 3 bases and J by 3 bases, with 11 bases between them. Germline V gene sequence: CDR1 MRHNA, CDR2 SNTAGT. CDR3 size: 15 residues. The CDR3 is CASSEGPGDTGELFF. The CDR3 DNA is TGTGCCAGCAGTGAAGGTCCAGGGGACACCGGGGAGCTGTTTTTT.

This sequence joins TRBV7-9 and TRBJ2-1; 8 bases fit TRBD2. CDR1 and CDR2 (germline): SEHNR, FQNEAQ (reference sequence). Trimming removed 6 bases from V and 0 bases from J; junction bases left unmatched: 16. The length of the CDR3 is 19 residues. CDR3 sequence (DNA): TGTGCCAGCAGTTTTGGACTAGCTTGGAGGGGGAGCTCCTACAATGAGCAGTTCTTC. Amino acid sequence: CASSFGLAWRGSSYNEQFF.

The chain has TRBV10-3 and TRBJ2-3, with 9 bases lining up with TRBD2. Germline trimming cut 6 bases from V and 5 bases from J; bases unmatched to any gene: 9. This CDR3 comprises 15 residues. The germline CDR1 and CDR2 sequences are ENHRY and SYGVKD. The CDR3 protein is CAIRQAGGLGDTQYF. CDR3 coding DNA: TGTGCCATCAGGCAAGCGGGGGGCCTGGGAGATACGCAGTATTTT.

The chain employs TRBV6-5 and TRBJ2-1; 7 positions match TRBD1. Germline V gene data show CDR1 as MNHEY and CDR2 as SVGAGI. The length of the CDR3 is 14 residues. V trimming: 6 bases; J trimming: 5 bases; junction bases outside the gene matches: 7. CDR3 residues: CASRRNRGNNEQFF. The CDR3 DNA follows: TGTGCCAGCAGACGCAACAGGGGCAACAATGAGCAGTTCTTC.

The V and J genes are TRBV10-3 and TRBJ1-4; D is possibly TRBD1 (6 bases). Germline loops: CDR1 ENHRY, CDR2 SYGVKD. Trimming pared 4 bases from V and 7 bases from J, leaving 16 bases between. There are 15 residues in the CDR3. This CDR3 reads CAISGATGKGEKLFF. For the CDR3, the DNA is TGTGCCATCAGTGGCGCCACAGGGAAGGGTGAAAAACTGTTTTTT.

The chain is built from TRBV27 and TRBJ1-6; D not certain. This CDR3 comprises 13 residues. Germline V gene lookup returns CDR1 MNHEY and CDR2 SMNVEV (reference sequence). The V end was cut by 4 bases, the J end by 8 bases, with 9 bases between. CDR3 coding DNA: TGTGCCAGCAGTTCACTCTGGGATTCACCCCTCCACTTT. Amino acid sequence: CASSSLWDSPLHF.

This clone appeared a few times. This sequence joins TRBV30 and TRBJ2-1, with 11 bases identical to TRBD1. Germline V gene lookup returns CDR1 GTSNPN and CDR2 SVGIG (reference sequence). The CDR3 runs to 14 residues. V dropped 3 bases and J dropped 9; count of bases not matched to a gene: 7. This chain's CDR3 is CAWSGGQGATEQFF. The CDR3 DNA follows: TGTGCCTGGAGCGGTGGACAGGGGGCGACTGAGCAGTTCTTC.

This chain uses TRBV19 with TRBJ1-4, with D uncertain. Germline V gives CDR1 LNHDA, CDR2 SQIVND (reference sequence). The V gene lost 1 base and the J gene lost 0 bases, with 18 bases spanning the gap. CDR3 size: 19 residues. The CDR3 nucleotides read TGTGCCAGTAGTATAGGCGGGAAGAGTGCCGCTTCAACTAATGAAAAACTGTTTTTT. Its translation: CASSIGGKSAASTNEKLFF.

The chain carries TRBV30 and TRBJ2-2, with D perhaps TRBD2 (7 bases). Germline V gene data show CDR1 as GTSNPN and CDR2 as SVGIG (reference sequence). The length of the CDR3 is 13 residues. V shed 4 bases and J shed 6 bases, with 12 bases lying between them. The CDR3 nucleotides read TGTGCCTGGAATTGGGAGGGGGCCGGGGAGCTGTTTTTT. Amino acids: CAWNWEGAGELFF.

The V call is TRBV30, the J call TRBJ1-1, with D unclear. Per the germline V gene, CDR1 is GTSNPN and CDR2 is SVGIG (reference sequence). The CDR3 length is 14 residues. The germline V and J ends were trimmed by 0 bases and 4 bases, with 12 bases remaining between them. DNA of the CDR3: TGTGCCTGGAGTGTACCCTCATGGAGCACTGAAGCTTTCTTT. Translated: CAWSVPSWSTEAFF.

V usage is TRBV29-1 and J usage is TRBJ1-2; D remains unclear. The V gene lost 4 bases and the J gene lost 1 base, with 10 bases spanning the gap. This CDR3 contains 13 residues. Per germline, CDR1 SQVTM and CDR2 ANQGSEA. The CDR3 loop is CSVGADFNYGYTF. CDR3 nucleotides: TGCAGCGTTGGGGCAGACTTTAACTATGGCTACACCTTC.

This clone was recorded only once. The chain recombines TRBV12-3 or TRBV12-4 with TRBJ2-1, with unresolved D. The length of the CDR3 is 12 residues. The V end was cut by 3 bases, the J end by 10 bases, with 10 bases between. The CDR3 here is CASSFGFAEQFF. The CDR3, as DNA: TGTGCCAGCAGTTTTGGATTTGCGGAGCAGTTCTTC.

This clone was picked up a small number of times. The chain combines TRBV4-2 with TRBJ2-7; perhaps TRBD2 as D (6 bases). The CDR3 runs 14 residues. Germline loops: CDR1 LGHNA, CDR2 YNFKEQ. Trimming cost V 0 bases and J 3 bases, with 9 bases left between them. As DNA, the CDR3 is TGTGCCAGCAGCCAAGATCTGGAGGGCTACGAGCAGTACTTC. This translates into CASSQDLEGYEQYF.

The gene calls are TRBV27 and TRBJ2-1, with 8 bases identical to TRBD2. Germline loops: CDR1 MNHEY, CDR2 SMNVEV (reference sequence). Unmatched junction bases numbered 9, after V lost 7 bases and J lost 4 bases. The CDR3 is 15 residues long. CDR3 DNA: TGTGCCAGCACAGAGGCGGGGGGCTATTACAATGAGCAGTTCTTC. Translated: CASTEAGGYYNEQFF.